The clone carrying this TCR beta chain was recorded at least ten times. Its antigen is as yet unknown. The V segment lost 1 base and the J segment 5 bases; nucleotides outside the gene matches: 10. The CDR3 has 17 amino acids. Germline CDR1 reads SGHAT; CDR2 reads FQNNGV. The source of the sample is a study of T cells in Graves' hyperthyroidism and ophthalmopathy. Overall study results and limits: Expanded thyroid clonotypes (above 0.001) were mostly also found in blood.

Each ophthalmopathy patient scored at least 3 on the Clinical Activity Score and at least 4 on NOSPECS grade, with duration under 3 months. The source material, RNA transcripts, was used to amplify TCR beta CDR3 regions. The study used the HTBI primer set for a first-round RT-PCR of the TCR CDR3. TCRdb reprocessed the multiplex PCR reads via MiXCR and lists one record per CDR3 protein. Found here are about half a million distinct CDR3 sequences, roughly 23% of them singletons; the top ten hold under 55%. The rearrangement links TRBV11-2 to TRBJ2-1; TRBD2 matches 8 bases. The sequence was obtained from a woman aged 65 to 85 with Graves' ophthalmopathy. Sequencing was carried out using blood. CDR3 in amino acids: CASSLVLLAGVDNEQFF. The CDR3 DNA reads TGTGCCAGCAGCTTAGTGTTGCTAGCGGGCGTAGACAATGAGCAGTTCTTC.